This TCR beta chain comes out of a study of T cells in Graves' hyperthyroidism and ophthalmopathy (dated by TCRdb to the late 2010s). For context, the study as a whole: Peripheral blood was collected at initial diagnosis, before any treatment. To identify distinguishing TCR V-J signatures, a discovery cohort of about 95 patients was used, comprising some 45 with Graves' ophthalmopathy and some 60 with stable Graves' hyperthyroidism. Whether ophthalmopathy could be predicted prospectively was tested in an independent validation cohort made up of about 20 hyperthyroidism patients plus 17 patients who later progressed to ophthalmopathy. The 75 to 100 discovery patients were randomly split 7:3 into training and test sets. In addition, the study compared T-cell repertoires in thyroid tissue and in blood from about six Graves' hyperthyroidism patients. After sampling, hyperthyroidism patients received methimazole starting at 30 mg daily, and ophthalmopathy patients received high-dose intravenous methylprednisolone. The paper reports TCR Vbeta CDR3 sequencing of some 140 peripheral blood samples: around 45 ophthalmopathy, over 70 hyperthyroidism and some 17 progressor patients. Study-level results and caveats: In validation, the model predicted progression to ophthalmopathy with approximately 71% sensitivity and about 73% specificity, a median of about 6.7 months before onset. No statistical method was used to set the sample size in advance, and investigators knew the group allocation. A 13 V-J signature model separated ophthalmopathy from stable hyperthyroidism, with 87.88% sensitivity and roughly 81% specificity in cross-validation and 80%/75% in testing. Blood samples also contained most of the expanded thyroid clonotypes (frequency above 0.001), which suggests that blood repertoires may reflect thyroid immune responses.

TCR beta CDR3 regions were amplified from RNA transcripts. The TCR CDR3 was subjected to a first round of RT-PCR using the HTBI primer set and the Qiagen OneStep RT-PCR kit. Libraries were constructed in a second round of multiplex PCR, after which size selection and purification were carried out. Paired-end sequencing of the libraries was performed with 100 bp reads on an Illumina HiSeq2000. Concerning the study's data processing: Raw data were processed with SOAPnuke, discarding reads with adapters, uncalled bases, mean Phred below 15, or no exact constant-primer or identifier match. COPE v1.2.5 was used to merge the high-quality paired reads, and each unique nucleotide sequence was defined as a clonotype. MiTCR v1.1 was used to align clonotypes to the IMGT TRBV, TRBD and TRBJ reference segments. Analysis was restricted to V-J combinations with a frequency above 0.0001, which covered 99.2% of repertoires. The TCS score was defined as F50 (clonal expansion) divided by E x V (chaos), with BLOSUM62-based TCRdist calculated between CDR3 peptides within each V-J. Welch's t-statistics and random forest reduced 450 to 600 V-J features to 13, which were used in a naive Bayes classifier (R e1071). TCRdb reran the public reads through fastp at Q25 and MiXCR, keeping productive beta chains. Each CDR3 protein appears once, grouped with its most common genes and DNA. The V and J calls shown here were made by TCRdb, not taken from the authors' results. The table for this sample lists about 380,000 distinct CDR3 sequences; more than 14% of them were counted only once. The top ten hold about 20% of the sample.

From cysteine to phenylalanine, the CDR3 is 15 amino acids long. Only the CDR3 portion is preserved as DNA: 45 bases, with reading frame beginning at the first base. Taken from the germline V gene, the CDR1 and CDR2 loops are SGHRS and YFSETQ. V lost 1 base and J lost 4 bases; the stretch between them is 14 bases long. Comments on this clonotype: Its antigen specificity is not known. No quality values exist for individual bases; no much larger clone is one base distant.

Ophthalmopathy patients had moderately to severely active disease, with a Clinical Activity Score of 3 or more, a NOSPECS grade of 4 or more, and a disease duration of less than 3 months. The study excluded patients with uncontrolled infections, other autoimmune diseases, pregnancy or lactation. Diagnoses were based on clinical symptoms, serum thyroxine and TRAb, thyroid ultrasound and orbital computed tomography. PBMCs were separated from 10 ml of fresh peripheral blood using Ficoll-Paque density gradient centrifugation. Total RNA was extracted using Trizol reagent, and RNA quality was assessed on an Agilent 2100 Bioanalyzer.

Recombination linked TRBV5-1 to TRBJ1-1; no D gene call is confident. Sequenced material: blood. The TCR originated in a woman aged 30 to 39 with Graves' ophthalmopathy. The DNA is TGCGCCAGCAGCTTGAGGGAGGGTGGAAGCACTGAAGCTTTCTTT. It encodes CASSLREGGSTEAFF.